This TCR beta chain was found in a study of response to subunit inactivated influenza vaccine. Findings and limits, study-wide: Authors suggested seasonal influenza vaccinations each recruit few new T cells.

Using its own MiXCR run on the RT-PCR reads, TCRdb lists one record per CDR3 protein. The table records hundreds of thousands of distinct CDR3 sequences, roughly an eighth of them present only once. In this sample, this clonotype turned up a few times. The antigen is unknown. Germline V CDR1 and CDR2: MNHEY, SMNVEV (reference sequence). The germline V and J ends were trimmed by 7 bases and 2 bases, with 17 bases remaining between them. CDR3 length: 16 amino acids. The sample in question was non-naive T cells sorted from PBMCs, obtained approximately 15 days before vaccination. The source of this sequence is a man aged 45-65 years who received an inactivated influenza vaccine. The J gene is TRBJ2-2, the V gene TRBV27; D uncertain. CDR3 amino acids: CASTLTGLINTGELFF. The CDR3 DNA reads as TGTGCCAGCACCCTGACCGGCCTGATTAACACCGGGGAGCTGTTTTTT.